The subject of this entry is one T cell receptor (beta chain). There are 13 residues in the CDR3. The J segment lost 1 base and the V segment lost 6 bases, leaving 1 base of the junction unmatched. CDR1 KGHSH and CDR2 LQKENI come from the germline V gene. The RNA, about 0.5 to 1 ug, was put through reverse transcription using random hexamers. TCRdb analysed the immunoSEQ multiplex PCR reads with MiXCR anew, one entry per CDR3 protein. The sample has under 300,000 distinct CDR3 sequences, about 95% seen once; the top ten hold about 0.095%. This entry comes from a study of CD8 T cells in Susac syndrome. Isolation of CD8+ and CD4+ T cells was performed negatively, whereas enrichment of TEMRA cells was done by FACS.

The material sequenced was CD4+ T cells from PBMCs. This chain links TRBV18 with TRBJ2-5; 8 bases line up with TRBD2. The TCR was taken from a human donor with Susac syndrome. CDR3 sequence: CASSGTSQETQYF. The CDR3 DNA reads as TGTGCCAGCTCCGGGACTAGCCAAGAGACCCAGTACTTC.